Below, 4 T cell receptor beta chains from the same sample are listed, as sequenced in a study of PD-1 blockade in mismatch repair-deficient tumors. Assay used: immunoSEQ multiplex PCR; TCRdb lists only in-frame clones, some missing. The sample includes 90,000 to 130,000 clones, over 65% of them seen just once. The material sequenced was peripheral blood, taken more than 58 weeks after starting pembrolizumab. Receptors were obtained from an adult with mismatch repair-deficient cancer.

V usage is TRBV25-1 and J usage is TRBJ1-3; D is perhaps TRBD1 (5 bases). The V end was cut by 5 bases, the J end by 3 bases, with 11 bases between. In germline, CDR1 is MGHDK, CDR2 SYGVNS. The CDR3 extends over 14 amino acids. This CDR3 is CASSWSRVGNTIYF. CDR3 coding DNA: TGTGCCAGCAGTTGGAGCAGGGTTGGAAACACCATATATTTT.

The V gene is TRBV11-3, the J gene TRBJ2-5; weak D call: TRBD2 (6 bases). The CDR3 is 15 amino acids. The V end lost 5 bases, the J end lost 5 bases, and 18 bases lay between the germline ends. The germline CDR1 and CDR2 sequences are SGHNT and YENEEA. The chain's CDR3 is CASSPYLLGSETQYF. CDR3 DNA: TGTGCCAGCAGCCCCTACCTCCTCGGGAGCGAGACCCAGTACTTC.

The chain recombines TRBV6-5 with TRBJ2-7; 7 bases map to TRBD2. V dropped 3 bases and J dropped 2; count of bases not matched to a gene: 7. Germline V CDR1 and CDR2: MNHEY, SVGAGI. CDR3 length: 15 amino acids. This CDR3 is CASSYAASGPYEQYF. CDR3 coding DNA: TGTGCCAGCAGTTATGCGGCTAGCGGACCCTACGAGCAGTACTTC.

This sequence joins TRBV28 and TRBJ2-5, with 11 positions matching TRBD1. Looked up from germline, CDR1 is MDHEN and CDR2 is SYDVKM. The CDR3 spans 16 residues. The junction had 8 bases not matched to a gene; V was cut back by 6 bases and J by 2 bases. The CDR3 here is CASSYSGTGGQETQYF. DNA of the CDR3: TGTGCCAGCAGCTATTCCGGGACAGGGGGGCAAGAGACCCAGTACTTC.